This entry features one T cell receptor beta chain sequence. The sample is drawn from a study of blood T cell repertoires in COVID-19. At the level of the study: T cells, B-cell-depleted T cells, or PBMCs supplied cDNA or gDNA.

The CDR3 runs 13 residues. Trimming took off 6 bases at V and 7 bases at J, with 12 bases between the two ends. The authors' processing: Using reference gene primer amplification, nucleated cell counts were estimated. The table came from immunoSEQ multiplex PCR; TCRdb's copy has only in-frame clones and leaves some out. V and J calls and clone size come straight from that table; D and trimming were deduced from the DNA. The table has 120,000 to 150,000 clones, approximately 91% seen once. The receptor was isolated from a human donor in a cohort sampled during active COVID-19. The specimen sequenced was peripheral blood. The chain is built from TRBV12-3 or TRBV12-4 and TRBJ2-2, with D perhaps TRBD1 (6 bases). The CDR3 region is CASSIQGDGELFF. As DNA, the CDR3 is TGTGCCAGCAGCATACAGGGAGACGGGGAGCTGTTTTTT.